The rows below give T cell receptor beta chains drawn from one sample of a study of blood T cell repertoires in COVID-19. Profiled with immunoSEQ multiplex PCR; TCRdb holds only in-frame clones, not every one. Of approximately 230,000 clones detected, about 90% appear once; the ten largest clones hold roughly 15%. The sample was PBMCs or T cells enriched from blood (not recorded which). The receptor source for this set is a woman in her forties or fifties with acute COVID-19. Both conserved end residues are part of each CDR3. D genes are given only for firm matches. Clone size, where shown, is once, few, many, or a class for clones that have expanded.

V	J	size	D	CDR3	DNA
TRBV27	TRBJ1-1	.	.	CASSSIPPPQGTAFF	TGTGCCAGCAGTTCGATACCCCCCCCACAGGGAACCGCTTTCTTT
TRBV21-1	TRBJ2-7	.	.	CASSPPEELTGYEQYF	TGTGCCAGCAGCCCGCCGGAGGAGTTAACGGGCTACGAGCAGTACTTC
TRBV7-9	TRBJ2-5	.	TRBD1	CASSPMTGLETQYF	TGTGCCAGCAGCCCTATGACAGGGCTGGAGACCCAGTACTTC
TRBV3-1/TRBV3-2	TRBJ2-5	.	.	CASSRRTAKETQYF	TGTGCCAGCAGCCGACGGACTGCAAAAGAGACCCAGTACTTC
TRBV4-2	TRBJ2-7	.	.	CASSQAGSYTYEQYF	TGTGCCAGCAGCCAAGCCGGGTCGTACACCTACGAGCAGTACTTC
TRBV7-3	TRBJ2-5	.	.	CASSLTVLSQETQYF	TGTGCCAGCAGCTTAACGGTTCTATCACAAGAGACCCAGTACTTC
TRBV28	TRBJ2-3	once	TRBD1	CASSLAGTGGTDTQYF	TGTGCCAGCAGTTTAGCCGGGACAGGGGGCACAGATACGCAGTATTTT
TRBV14	TRBJ1-1	.	.	CASSRGRPMNTEAFF	TGTGCCAGCAGCCGAGGGAGGCCCATGAACACTGAAGCTTTCTTT
TRBV15	TRBJ2-3	.	TRBD1	CATSLNRGGTDTQYF	TGTGCCACCAGCCTGAACAGGGGAGGCACAGATACGCAGTATTTT
TRBV5-1	TRBJ1-1	.	.	CASSLGSGVNTEAFF	TGCGCCAGCAGCTTGGGCTCGGGAGTGAACACTGAAGCTTTCTTT
TRBV9	TRBJ2-1	.	.	CASSPPIPGGGNEQFF	TGTGCCAGCAGCCCCCCTATCCCCGGGGGAGGCAATGAGCAGTTCTTC
TRBV14	TRBJ1-5	.	.	CASSHRPHQPQHF	TGTGCCAGCAGCCACAGGCCCCACCAGCCCCAGCATTTT
TRBV23-1	TRBJ1-6	.	.	CASSRLPGQNNSPLHF	TGCGCCAGCAGTCGACTCCCGGGACAAAATAATTCACCCCTCCACTTT
TRBV28	TRBJ2-7	once	TRBD1	CASSLADRGREQYF	TGTGCCAGCAGTCTGGCCGACAGGGGGCGCGAGCAGTACTTC
TRBV28	TRBJ1-1	.	.	CAARPGLRNTEAFF	TGTGCCGCTCGCCCGGGACTCAGGAACACTGAAGCTTTCTTT
TRBV15	TRBJ2-1	few	.	CATSEGSYNEQFF	TGTGCCACCAGCGAGGGCTCCTACAATGAGCAGTTCTTC
TRBV4-1	TRBJ1-2	.	.	CASSQSLRASSYGYTF	TGCGCCAGCAGCCAGTCGTTGCGGGCCTCGAGCTATGGCTACACCTTC
TRBV5-1	TRBJ1-6	.	.	CASSLGAAFNSPLHF	TGCGCCAGCAGCTTGGGGGCAGCATTTAATTCACCCCTCCACTTT
TRBV5-1	TRBJ2-7	few	.	CASSLARLPQTSEQYF	TGCGCCAGCAGCTTGGCCCGACTCCCCCAGACCTCCGAGCAGTACTTC
TRBV9	TRBJ1-1	.	.	CASSPAGGLLNTEAFF	TGTGCCAGCAGCCCCGCCGGGGGGCTACTGAACACTGAAGCTTTCTTT
TRBV30	TRBJ2-3	.	.	CAWSVLGSITDTQYF	TGTGCCTGGAGTGTACTGGGCTCTATCACAGATACGCAGTATTTT
TRBV5-1	TRBJ1-3	.	.	CASSLMARGNTIYF	TGCGCCAGCAGCTTGATGGCTCGTGGAAACACCATATATTTT
TRBV28	TRBJ1-2	.	.	CASSLSTSYGYTF	TGTGCCAGCAGTTTGTCCACTTCGTATGGCTACACCTTC
TRBV6-2/TRBV6-3	TRBJ1-2	once	.	CASSPVSRTAYGYTF	TGTGCCAGCAGCCCCGTTTCACGGACAGCTTATGGCTACACCTTC
TRBV10-3	TRBJ2-5	.	TRBD2	CATGTSEETQYF	TGTGCCACTGGGACTAGCGAAGAGACCCAGTACTTC
TRBV4-3	TRBJ2-7	.	.	CASSQGWRNPAYEQYF	TGCGCCAGCAGCCAAGGCTGGCGGAATCCCGCCTACGAGCAGTACTTC
TRBV23-1	TRBJ2-5	.	.	CASSQSDYQETQYF	TGCGCCAGCAGTCAATCGGACTACCAAGAGACCCAGTACTTC
TRBV4-3	TRBJ2-1	.	TRBD2	CASSQEGGLAAYNEQFF	TGCGCCAGCAGCCAAGAGGGAGGACTAGCGGCTTACAATGAGCAGTTCTTC
TRBV28	TRBJ2-1	once	TRBD2	CASSLSSAGGSDEQFF	TGTGCCAGCAGTTTAAGTTCAGCGGGAGGTTCGGATGAGCAGTTCTTC
TRBV7-3	TRBJ1-1	.	TRBD1	CASSFGQGTTEAFF	TGTGCCAGCAGCTTTGGACAGGGGACCACTGAAGCTTTCTTT
TRBV11-2	TRBJ1-4	.	TRBD1	CASSLGQTTNEKLFF	TGTGCCAGCAGCTTGGGACAGACAACTAATGAAAAACTGTTTTTT
TRBV4-3	TRBJ1-1	.	.	CASSQTDRKNTEAFF	TGCGCCAGCAGCCAAACTGACAGAAAGAACACTGAAGCTTTCTTT
TRBV9	TRBJ2-7	few	.	CASSPHWGSDYEQYF	TGTGCCAGCAGCCCTCATTGGGGCTCGGACTACGAGCAGTACTTC
TRBV19	TRBJ1-5	.	.	CATRRGLNSNQPQHF	TGTGCCACAAGACGGGGTCTAAATAGCAATCAGCCCCAGCATTTT
TRBV6-5	TRBJ1-1	.	TRBD1	CAIRDRSMNTEAFF	TGTGCCATCCGGGACAGAAGCATGAACACTGAAGCTTTCTTT
TRBV3-1/TRBV3-2	TRBJ2-5	.	TRBD2	CASSQARLARQTQYF	TGTGCCAGCAGCCAAGCTAGACTAGCGCGGCAGACCCAGTACTTC
TRBV7-6	TRBJ2-3	.	TRBD1	CASGTRGQTDTQYF	TGTGCCAGCGGTACCAGGGGGCAAACAGATACGCAGTATTTT
TRBV6-5	TRBJ2-7	.	TRBD2	CASRPDSRETRQYF	TGTGCCAGCAGACCTGACTCGCGGGAGACGAGGCAGTACTTC
TRBV9	TRBJ2-1	once	.	CASSGSGAYNEQFF	TGTGCCAGCAGCGGGAGCGGAGCCTACAATGAGCAGTTCTTC
TRBV6-2/TRBV6-3	TRBJ2-7	.	.	CASSSQVGSPYEQYF	TGTGCCAGCAGTTCCCAAGTCGGTAGTCCCTACGAGCAGTACTTC
TRBV5-4	TRBJ2-7	.	.	CASGSDLLRDEQYF	TGTGCCAGCGGTTCTGACCTCCTGAGGGACGAGCAGTACTTC
TRBV28	TRBJ2-7	.	TRBD2	CASSHTAGATYEQYF	TGTGCCAGCAGTCACACAGCGGGAGCGACCTACGAGCAGTACTTC
TRBV7-9	TRBJ2-1	.	TRBD1	CASSSGAGQGAYNEQFF	TGTGCCAGCAGCTCAGGCGCTGGACAGGGGGCTTACAATGAGCAGTTCTTC